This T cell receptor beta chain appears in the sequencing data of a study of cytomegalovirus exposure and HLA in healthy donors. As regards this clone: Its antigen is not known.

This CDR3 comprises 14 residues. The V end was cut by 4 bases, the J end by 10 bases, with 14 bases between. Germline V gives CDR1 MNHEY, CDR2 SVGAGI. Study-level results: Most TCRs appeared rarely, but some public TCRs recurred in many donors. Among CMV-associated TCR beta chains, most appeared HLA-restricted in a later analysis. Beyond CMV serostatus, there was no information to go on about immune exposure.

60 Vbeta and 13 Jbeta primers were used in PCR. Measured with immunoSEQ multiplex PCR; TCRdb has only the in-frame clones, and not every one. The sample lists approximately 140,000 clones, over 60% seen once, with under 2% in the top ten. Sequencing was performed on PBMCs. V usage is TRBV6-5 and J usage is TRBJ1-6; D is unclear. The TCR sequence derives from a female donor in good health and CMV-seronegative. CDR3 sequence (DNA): TGTGCCAGCAGTTTGACAAGGCTTAGGTCACCCCTCCACTTT. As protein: CASSLTRLRSPLHF.